This T cell receptor (beta chain) is drawn from a study of T cell responses to AZD1222 COVID-19 vaccine. General study findings and limits: Clonal diversity was possibly underestimated, and white British individuals and females predominated among donors. Just 5 to 7 AZD1222 recipients were seropositive at baseline. Every sample of the repertoires postdated the peak T cell response. The reported proportion of spike-specific TCRs targeting unmutated variant regions was nearly half.

On this clone itself: Its specificity is not known.

The CDR3 consists of 15 residues. Germline loops: CDR1 LGHNA, CDR2 YNFKEQ. V was clipped by 4 bases and J by 2 bases; unmatched bases: 3. The repertoire was sequenced with immunoSEQ multiplex PCR; TCRdb's copy has only in-frame clones and lacks some. The profile covers about 150,000 clones, with roughly 88% appearing a single time and about 6% taken by the ten largest. This chain uses TRBV4-2 with TRBJ2-3; 10 nucleotides match TRBD2. The sample consisted of peripheral blood, taken 28 days after the second AZD1222 dose. This sequence was found in an adult who received the AZD1222 COVID-19 vaccine. DNA for the CDR3: TGTGCCAGCAGCCGCGGACTAGCGGACACAGATACGCAGTATTTT. Translating it yields CASSRGLADTDTQYF.